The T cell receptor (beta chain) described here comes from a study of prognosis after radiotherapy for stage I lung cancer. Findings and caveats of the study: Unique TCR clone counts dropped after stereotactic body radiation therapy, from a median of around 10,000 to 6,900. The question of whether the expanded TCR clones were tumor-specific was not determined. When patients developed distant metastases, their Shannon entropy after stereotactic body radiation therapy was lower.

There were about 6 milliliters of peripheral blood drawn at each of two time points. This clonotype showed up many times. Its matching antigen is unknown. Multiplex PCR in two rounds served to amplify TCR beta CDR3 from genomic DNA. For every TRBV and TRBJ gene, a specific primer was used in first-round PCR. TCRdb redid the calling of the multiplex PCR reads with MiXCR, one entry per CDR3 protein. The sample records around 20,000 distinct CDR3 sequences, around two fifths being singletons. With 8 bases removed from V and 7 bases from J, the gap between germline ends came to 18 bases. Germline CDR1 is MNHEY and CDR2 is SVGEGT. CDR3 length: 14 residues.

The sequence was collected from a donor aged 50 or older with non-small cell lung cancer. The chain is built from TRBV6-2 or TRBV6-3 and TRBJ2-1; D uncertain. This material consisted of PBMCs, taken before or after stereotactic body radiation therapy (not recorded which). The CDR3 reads CASQLWPDSNEQFF. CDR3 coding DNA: TGTGCCAGCCAACTATGGCCAGATTCTAATGAGCAGTTCTTC.